This T cell receptor (beta chain) derives from a study of T cell responses to AZD1222 COVID-19 vaccine. Study-level results: It should be noted that donors were predominantly white British and more often female, and clonal diversity was possibly underestimated. Seropositive AZD1222 recipients at baseline numbered only five to seven.

Only in-frame clones appear in the TCRdb table, and some are missing; sequencing was by immunoSEQ multiplex PCR. The table includes 75,000 to 100,000 clones, 85% to 90% detected once. Comments on this clone: The antigen remains unidentified.

Germline CDR1 reads SGHRS; CDR2 reads YFSETQ. The CDR3 loop spans 15 amino acids. V gave up 4 bases and J gave up 5 bases, with 18 bases separating them. The sample consisted of peripheral blood, taken on day 0 of AZD1222 vaccination. This receptor was taken from an adult in good health. This rearrangement joins TRBV5-1 to TRBJ2-5; no firm D call. CDR3 sequence: CASSVQLQRMETQYF. The CDR3 DNA is TGCGCCAGCAGCGTTCAATTACAAAGGATGGAGACCCAGTACTTC.